This TCR beta chain was recovered during a study of ipilimumab plus nivolumab after autologous stem cell transplantation. Study-wide background: The DLBCL group included primary refractory and relapsed cases.

Trimming took off 4 bases at V and 6 bases at J, with 13 bases between the two ends. Germline V lookup: CDR1 SGHDN, CDR2 FVKESK. This CDR3 contains 13 residues. Assay used: immunoSEQ multiplex PCR; TCRdb lists only in-frame clones, some missing. The data contain fewer than 85,000 clones, 83% of them singletons. Starting 14 to 28 days after autologous transplant, ipilimumab 1 mg/kg was given. Regarding this clone: Distinct nucleotide sequences in the sample also encode this CDR3.

The chain has TRBV14 and TRBJ2-7; either TRBD1 or TRBD2 may fit D (5 bases each). This TCR was sampled from a male donor with diffuse large B-cell lymphoma. This sample comprised PBMCs, obtained in a trial of ipilimumab plus nivolumab as post-transplant consolidation. This CDR3 is CASSRDRASEQYF. In nucleotides, the CDR3 is TGTGCCAGCAGCCGGGACCGAGCCTCCGAGCAGTACTTC.